This TCR beta chain was recorded in a study of OX40 agonist ivuxolimab in advanced cancers. Study-wide context: Patients received intravenous ivuxolimab every 2 weeks at 0.01 to 10 mg/kg.

Here immunoSEQ multiplex PCR was the method, and the copy in TCRdb shows in-frame clones only, minus some. The sample consists of about 98,000 clones, 80% to 90% of them appearing once. Autoimmune disease history or systemic immunosuppression led to patient exclusion. Remarks on this clone: Its antigen is currently unknown.

The CDR3 has 15 residues. Trimming took off 1 base at V and 5 bases at J, with 11 bases between the two ends. Looked up from germline, CDR1 is LGHNA and CDR2 is YNFKEQ. Study-wide points: Among expanded peripheral T cells, antigen specificity went undetermined.

The origin of this receptor is an adult with an advanced solid tumor such as melanoma, head and neck, liver or kidney cancer. This sequence joins TRBV4-2 and TRBJ2-2; D call uncertain. Sequences were derived from CD4+ or CD8+ T cells sorted from blood, sampled in a trial of the OX40 agonist ivuxolimab. CDR3 nucleotide sequence: TGTGCCAGCAGCCAAGTGGGATCAATGACCGGGGAGCTGTTTTTT. Translating it yields CASSQVGSMTGELFF.